This T cell receptor (beta chain) is from a study of OX40 agonist ivuxolimab in advanced cancers. Study background: Ivuxolimab, which is an agonistic anti-OX40 (CD134) antibody, was administered to the patients. Dose-escalation cases comprised hepatocellular carcinoma, melanoma, renal cell or head and neck cancer.

Study-wide points: On average, CD8+ T cells showed a greater number of expanded clones than CD4+. Also showing low normalized T-cell clonal expansion were some of the nonresponders.

Points on this clone: What it binds is unknown.

Sequencing was performed with immunoSEQ multiplex PCR; in TCRdb, only in-frame clones are kept and a portion is missing. The data hold 40,000 or so clones, with roughly 91% observed a single time. Germline CDR1 reads MGHRA; CDR2 reads YSYEKL. V lost 5 bases to trimming and J lost 0 bases, with 14 bases between them. The length of the CDR3 is 15 residues. This rearrangement joins TRBV4-1 to TRBJ2-7, with a possible D match to TRBD2 (5 bases). Specimen: CD4+ or CD8+ T cells sorted from blood, collected in a trial of the OX40 agonist ivuxolimab. The TCR comes from an adult with an advanced solid tumor such as melanoma, head and neck, liver or kidney cancer. Written as DNA, the CDR3 is TGCGCCAGCAGCGTAAGCGGCTATAGCTCCTACGAGCAGTACTTC. This encodes CASSVSGYSSYEQYF.